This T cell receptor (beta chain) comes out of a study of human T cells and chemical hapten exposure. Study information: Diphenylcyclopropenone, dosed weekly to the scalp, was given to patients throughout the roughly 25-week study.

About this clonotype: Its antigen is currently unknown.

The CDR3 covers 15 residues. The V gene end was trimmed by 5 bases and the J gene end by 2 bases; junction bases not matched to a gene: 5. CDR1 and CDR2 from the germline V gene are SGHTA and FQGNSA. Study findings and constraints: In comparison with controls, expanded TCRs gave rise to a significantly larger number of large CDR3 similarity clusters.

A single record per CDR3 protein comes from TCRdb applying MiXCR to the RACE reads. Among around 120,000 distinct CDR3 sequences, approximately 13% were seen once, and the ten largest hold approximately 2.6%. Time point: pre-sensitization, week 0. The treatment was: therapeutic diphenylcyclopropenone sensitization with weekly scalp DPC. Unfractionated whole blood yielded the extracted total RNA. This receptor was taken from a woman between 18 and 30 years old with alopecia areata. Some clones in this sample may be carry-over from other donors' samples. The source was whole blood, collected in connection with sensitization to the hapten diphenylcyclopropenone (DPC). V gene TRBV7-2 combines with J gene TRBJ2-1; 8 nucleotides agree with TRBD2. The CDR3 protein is CASSLTSATYNEQFF. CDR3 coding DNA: TGTGCCAGCAGCCTGACTAGCGCAACCTACAATGAGCAGTTCTTC.